This T cell receptor beta chain emerged from a study of shared clonotypes between healthy human individuals (TCRdb year 2020). Some background on the complete study: The cohort included a few men and a couple of women between 18 and 49 years of age. For each donor, CD4 naive and CD4 memory were each run on three plates, CD8 naive on two plates, and CD8 memory on one plate. The study deeply sequenced blood TCR repertoires of several healthy adults to estimate repertoire size and the extent of clonotype sharing between individuals. To increase sequencing depth and limit assay-specific biases, TCR repertoire library preparation and sequencing were carried out by different laboratories using diverse techniques. Per donor, leukapheresis produced somewhere between about 0.9 and 9 billion PBMCs.

TCR CDR3 regions were amplified from genomic DNA by multiplex PCR using the deep immunoSEQ assay. Genomic DNA extracted from each cell subset was distributed evenly over all wells of several immunoSEQ 96-well plates, and each plate served as one replicate. For sorted subsets, roughly 200 ng of genomic DNA, equivalent to around 29,000 T cell genomes, went into each replicate PCR. Purified libraries were measured with a Qubit 3.0 fluorometer, size-checked on a Bioanalyzer 2100, and measured again with the KAPA Library Quantification kit. Each immunoSEQ 96-well plate was sequenced on its own single-read 150-cycle Illumina NextSeq 550 flow cell. The authors' pipeline ran thus. Because the immunoSEQ output included only junctional sequences and no quality scores, the filtering could not be the same as the filtering used for full-length reads. Sequences were annotated with PyIR, a Python wrapper for IgBLAST v1.9, using IMGT germline references to assign V/J genes and CDR3. Reads were filtered out if the reads had weak V/J assignments (E-value above 1e-6), no CDR3, stop codons, out-of-frame junctions, or ambiguous translated residues. V3J clonotypes were defined as sequences sharing the same inferred V gene, J gene, and CDR3 amino acid sequence. The percentage overlap between two repertoires was calculated by dividing the number of shared unique clonotypes by the size of the smaller repertoire. Richness of each repertoire was evaluated using RTK rarefaction, the Chao1 estimator, and Recon v2.1 estimates of unobserved clonotypes. OLGA was used to compute generation probabilities for all TCRbeta clonotypes that the gDNA method yielded from a handful of donors. Not all clones reach the TCRdb copy of this immuneACCESS table, which keeps in-frame sequences only. Checked studies attribute under half of the gap to unresolved V genes and leave the rest unexplained. V and J calls and clone size are given by that table; D and trimming were obtained from the DNA. In all, the sample holds more than 2,000,000 clones, and approximately 92% of those were seen once. The ten largest clones add up to roughly 0.14% of the sample.

The donors were healthy, HIV-negative adults who had no recently reported acute infections or vaccinations. Only Caucasian adults living in Nashville, Tennessee, USA were represented among the donors. CD4+ T cells were enriched by magnetic negative selection, after which naive cells were positively selected on CD45RA and the negative fraction was taken as the memory subset. Blood was collected by leukapheresis, and PBMCs were isolated by Ficoll-Histopaque density gradient centrifugation and then cryopreserved in liquid nitrogen vapor phase. Purity and quantity of every magnetically sorted T cell population were checked by analytical flow cytometry. Genomic DNA was isolated from each sorted fraction and quantified by UV absorbance on a Nanodrop 2000c. The CDR3 holds 13 amino acids from the cysteine to the phenylalanine. Of all the DNA, just the CDR3 is kept, 39 bases in frame from base 1. The germline V gene provides CDR1 SGHRS and CDR2 YFSETQ. Cut back by 6 bases and 1 base, the V and J ends lie 8 bases apart.

In regard to this clone: Its antigen is not yet known. Per-base qualities were not stored, and no clone one base away is much larger.

Broader findings and caveats from the paper: Pairwise subsampling indicated that sequencing depth was expected to affect the degree of clonotype sharing among donors. Rarefaction of sorted-subset datasets indicated incomplete sequencing despite the large sequencing depth. About 5% of naive CD4, around 4% of naive CD8, 2% to 2.5% of memory CD4, and 0.35% to 0.4% of memory CD8 clonotypes were shared across several donors. Estimated clonotype richness was generally larger for naive than for memory subsets. Sampling was limited to blood, and TCR repertoires in tissue likely differ from TCR repertoires in blood. Clonotypes shared by all four sorted-subset donors showed higher generation probabilities than non-shared clonotypes. Because the study included only a small number of donors, the genetic and exposure-history diversity represented was limited.

The sequencing input was naive CD4+ T cells sorted from blood. What the cell subset or site label conveys for this sample: CD45RA+ positively selected. The TCR comes from a man aged 18-30 years in good health. The chain employs TRBV5-1 and TRBJ2-1; no D gene call is confident. This receptor carries the CDR3 CASKGGSYNEQFF. Read as DNA, the sequence is TGCGCCAGCAAAGGCGGTTCCTACAATGAGCAGTTCTTC.